These T cell receptor beta chains were read from a single sample in a study of T cell responses to AZD1222 COVID-19 vaccine. This table comes from immunoSEQ multiplex PCR, and its TCRdb copy is limited to in-frame clones, with some not included. The sample contains about 96,000 clones, more than 75% of which appear only once. Sequencing was performed on peripheral blood, taken on day 0 of AZD1222 vaccination. Receptors were obtained from an adult in good health. Each CDR3 is given with its conserved first and last residue. D genes are given only for firm matches. The size of a clone is reported for some rows only, either as once, few or many, or as a class for expanded clones.

>few|TRBJ1-1|.|TRBV7-9
TGTGCCAGCAGCTTAGTCGGGTTTGAAGCTTTCTTT
CASSLVGFEAFF
>.|TRBJ1-2|.|TRBV7-9
TGTGCCAGCATGCAGGCTCTCGAAGGCTTGGGCTACACCTTC
CASMQALEGLGYTF
>.|TRBJ1-6|.|TRBV10-2
TGCGCCAGCGGAGCAACCTCTACCTTCTATAATTCACCCCTCCACTTT
CASGATSTFYNSPLHF
>.|TRBJ1-4|.|TRBV13
TGTGCCAGCAGCTTAGCCCCGACAGCAACTAATGAAAAACTGTTTTTT
CASSLAPTATNEKLFF
>.|TRBJ2-3|TRBD2|TRBV5-5
TGTGCCAGCAGCAAACTAGCGGACACAGATACGCAGTATTTT
CASSKLADTDTQYF
>.|TRBJ1-2|TRBD1|TRBV9
TGTGCCAGCAGCGTAGTTGGACGTGTGGGGACAGGGGCCTATGGCTACACCTTC
CASSVVGRVGTGAYGYTF
>.|TRBJ2-1|.|TRBV5-6
TGTGCCAGCAGCCCAGACATAAGCTCCTACAATGAGCAGTTCTTC
CASSPDISSYNEQFF
>.|TRBJ2-5|.|TRBV5-5
TGTGCCAGCAGCTTGGCTAGCAAGGAGACCCAGTACTTC
CASSLASKETQYF
>.|TRBJ2-1|TRBD1|TRBV25-1
TGTGCCAGCAGTGAACATGTGGGACAGGGGTACAATGAGCAGTTCTTC
CASSEHVGQGYNEQFF
>once|TRBJ1-4|.|TRBV7-6
TGTGCCAGCAGCTTAGTAAATAATGAAAAACTGTTTTTT
CASSLVNNEKLFF
>.|TRBJ2-6|.|TRBV3-1/TRBV3-2
TGTGCCAGCAGCCGAGCAGGGAGCTCTGGGGCCAACGTCCTGACTTTC
CASSRAGSSGANVLTF
>once|TRBJ1-1|.|TRBV3-1/TRBV3-2
TGTGCCAGCAGCCAAGGAACCCGAATGAACACTGAAGCTTTCTTT
CASSQGTRMNTEAFF
>.|TRBJ2-3|.|TRBV19
TGTGCCAGTAGTCTCAATATACAAGATACGCAGTATTTT
CASSLNIQDTQYF
>.|TRBJ1-6|.|TRBV30
TGTGCCTGGAAACGGGTTAATTCACCCCTCCACTTT
CAWKRVNSPLHF
>.|TRBJ2-2|.|TRBV27
TGTGCCAGCAGTTTATCCGACGCATTTGGGGCAGTCGGGGAGCTGTTTTTT
CASSLSDAFGAVGELFF
>.|TRBJ2-1|TRBD2|TRBV19
TGTGCCAGTAGTATCGGGACTAGCGGATTTAGGAGCTCCTACAATGAGCAGTTCTTC
CASSIGTSGFRSSYNEQFF
>.|TRBJ2-5|TRBD2|TRBV4-3
TGCGCCAGCAGCCAAGCCAGACTAGCGGGAGGGCAAGAGACCCAGTACTTC
CASSQARLAGGQETQYF
>.|TRBJ2-3|TRBD1|TRBV19
TGTGCCAGTAGTAAGAGGGGGCAGGAGCCCACAGATACGCAGTATTTT
CASSKRGQEPTDTQYF
>.|TRBJ2-2|.|TRBV7-3
TGTGCCAGCAGCTTACGACTGAGCACCGGGGAGCTGTTTTTT
CASSLRLSTGELFF
>.|TRBJ1-3|.|TRBV28
TGTGCCAGCAGTCCCCCGGGTGGGCTAGGAAACACCATATATTTT
CASSPPGGLGNTIYF
>few|TRBJ2-6|.|TRBV24-1
TGTGCCACCAGCGATACGGGACAAGGATCTCGTCCGGGGGCCAACGTCCTGACTTTC
CATSDTGQGSRPGANVLTF
>.|TRBJ1-1|.|TRBV30
TGTAGCTGGGGTCGTGCGAACACTGAAGCTTTCTTT
CSWGRANTEAFF
>.|TRBJ1-4|.|TRBV3-1/TRBV3-2
TGTGCCAGCAGCCCCTCTGGGAGCGAAAAACTGTTTTTT
CASSPSGSEKLFF
>few|TRBJ2-7|.|TRBV27
TGTGCCAGCAGTGCCGCCTCGACAGTCTCCTACGAGCAGTACTTC
CASSAASTVSYEQYF
>.|TRBJ1-5|.|TRBV7-9
TGTGCCAGCAGCCGGTCCGGACAACGAAATCAGCCCCAGCATTTT
CASSRSGQRNQPQHF
>.|TRBJ2-1|.|TRBV3-1/TRBV3-2
TGTGCCAGCAGCCAAGTTCGAGGGGGCAATGAGCAGTTCTTC
CASSQVRGGNEQFF
>few|TRBJ1-1|TRBD1|TRBV20-1
TGCAGTGCTAGTGGCAGGGGGGGGAAGTTAAGGAGCTCTGAAGCTTTCTTT
CSASGRGGKLRSSEAFF
>.|TRBJ1-1|.|TRBV7-3
TGTGCCAGCAAGGGAGAGAACACTGAAGCTTTCTTT
CASKGENTEAFF
>.|TRBJ2-1|TRBD2|TRBV18
TGTGCCAGCTCACCAAGGACTAGCGGGAGCTCCTACAATGAGCAGTTCTTC
CASSPRTSGSSYNEQFF